The sequence of this T cell receptor beta chain was determined in a study of blood T cell repertoires in COVID-19. Study as a whole: Some COVID-19 samples were acute and others convalescent; all came from the United States, Italy and Spain. Sample material is recorded as cDNA or gDNA derived from T cells, B-cell-depleted T cells, or PBMCs.

From germline, CDR1 is LNHDA and CDR2 SQIVND (reference sequence). V was clipped by 7 bases and J by 2 bases; unmatched bases: 4. CDR3 length: 15 residues. Under the authors' procedure: Reference gene primer amplification in the assay estimated nucleated cell counts. Assay: immunoSEQ multiplex PCR; the TCRdb copy retains only in-frame clones and omits some. V and J calls and clone size come straight from that table; D and trimming were deduced from the DNA. Among about 58,000 clones listed, roughly nine tenths were seen once. The TCR originated in a woman aged 70-85 years with active COVID-19. The chain combines TRBV19 with TRBJ2-5, with 13 bases lining up with TRBD2. Sequencing input: peripheral blood. The CDR3 DNA is TGTGCCAGTAACCGGGGACTAGCGGGACAAGAGACCCAGTACTTC. Its protein product is CASNRGLAGQETQYF.